The clone carrying this T cell receptor beta chain has ten or more counts. Its specificity is not known. TCRdb reprocessed the reads with MiXCR, giving one entry per CDR3 protein. Among around 110,000 distinct CDR3 sequences listed, 10% were seen once. This specimen comes from a study of T cell repertoires in cytomegalovirus infection. Looking at the study overall: The public TCR beta signatures pointed to both CMV infection and matching HLA type.

Study findings and constraints: The ex vivo response showed dominance by HLA-C-restricted CMV-specific TCR beta clonotypes. Carriers of CMV and the relevant HLA type were discriminated by public TCR beta frequency.

CDR1 SEHNR and CDR2 FQNEAQ come from the germline V gene (reference sequence). Between the trimmed V and J ends, which lost 0 bases and 2 bases, there was a span of 9 bases. The CDR3 has 15 residues. V gene TRBV7-9 combines with J gene TRBJ2-3; maybe TRBD2 (6 bases). Sample: PBMCs, sequenced either directly or after in vitro stimulation (not recorded which). The TCR comes from a human donor in good health (CMV status not recorded). Some clones in this sample may be carry-over from other donors' samples. CDR3 loop: CASSLAQDYTDTQYF. CDR3 nucleotide sequence: TGTGCCAGCAGCTTAGCGCAGGACTACACAGATACGCAGTATTTT.